This is a list of T cell receptor beta chains from one sample in a study of T cell responses to AZD1222 COVID-19 vaccine. The repertoire was sequenced with immunoSEQ multiplex PCR; TCRdb's copy has only in-frame clones and lacks some. Of about 97,000 clones in the sample, approximately 91% were seen once. The sequencing used peripheral blood, collected on day 0 of AZD1222 vaccination. The source of these receptors is an adult in good health. Each CDR3 is given without its conserved first and last residue. Fields, in order: V gene, J gene, CDR3 protein.

V: TRBV7-3
J: TRBJ1-2
CDR3: ASSRTGGAENGYT

V: TRBV24-1
J: TRBJ1-4
CDR3: ATRVLGTENEKLF

V: TRBV10-3
J: TRBJ1-2
CDR3: AINRDRDNYGYT

V: TRBV27
J: TRBJ1-1
CDR3: ASAGEFYPNTEAF

V: TRBV4-2
J: TRBJ1-3
CDR3: ASSKGDAGRNTIY

V: TRBV3-1/TRBV3-2
J: TRBJ1-2
CDR3: ASSQVGGYGYT

V: TRBV12-3/TRBV12-4
J: TRBJ1-1
CDR3: ASTGLWTEAF

V: TRBV5-4
J: TRBJ2-7
CDR3: ASSLRIGGSLDEQY

V: TRBV10-2
J: TRBJ1-4
CDR3: ASRTRHGTATNEKLF

V: TRBV18
J: TRBJ1-5
CDR3: ASSPNPRANSNQPQH

V: TRBV6-5
J: TRBJ1-2
CDR3: ASRGWDSHYGYT

V: TRBV2
J: TRBJ1-5
CDR3: ASSAGGANQPQH

V: TRBV11-3
J: TRBJ2-3
CDR3: ASTRTSAGADTQY

V: TRBV30
J: TRBJ2-3
CDR3: AWSVGLSSDTQY

V: TRBV4-3
J: TRBJ1-2
CDR3: ASSQGPEGRMGYT

V: TRBV7-9
J: TRBJ1-2
CDR3: ASSLFGTGGYGYT

V: TRBV2
J: TRBJ2-2
CDR3: ASNRDRGSTGELF

V: TRBV27
J: TRBJ1-6
CDR3: ASSLGTDNSPLH

V: TRBV24-1
J: TRBJ1-5
CDR3: ATREHRVNQPQH

V: TRBV30
J: TRBJ2-1
CDR3: AWSTRDSKQF

V: TRBV28
J: TRBJ1-6
CDR3: ASSLDGAGDSPLH

V: TRBV7-2
J: TRBJ2-1
CDR3: ASSPWTSGGAQQF

V: TRBV9
J: TRBJ1-1
CDR3: ASSVESQGDTEAF

V: TRBV28
J: TRBJ1-5
CDR3: ASSLLGNQPQH

V: TRBV29-1
J: TRBJ1-5
CDR3: SVETGNSNQPQH

V: TRBV10-1
J: TRBJ2-3
CDR3: ASSPAEGRTDTQY

V: TRBV5-1
J: TRBJ1-1
CDR3: ASSRGPNTEAF

V: TRBV7-3
J: TRBJ1-2
CDR3: ASSPGRWSGALGYT

V: TRBV28
J: TRBJ2-1
CDR3: ASNTRNEQF

V: TRBV4-2
J: TRBJ1-5
CDR3: ASSPQRNQPQH

V: TRBV28
J: TRBJ2-5
CDR3: ASSFKGLAGEETQY

V: TRBV6-5
J: TRBJ1-6
CDR3: ASSYSAGQSSPLH

V: TRBV7-2
J: TRBJ1-2
CDR3: ASSLVPGTEANYGYT

V: TRBV11-2
J: TRBJ2-5
CDR3: ASRVQGAETQY

V: TRBV28
J: TRBJ2-7
CDR3: ASSYIRDSSYEQY

V: TRBV20-1
J: TRBJ2-7
CDR3: SASDRYEQY

V: TRBV4-2
J: TRBJ2-1
CDR3: ASSREPGQGGNEQF

V: TRBV30
J: TRBJ1-1
CDR3: AWSIPGQGASEAF

V: TRBV7-9
J: TRBJ1-6
CDR3: ASSPPGRNNSPLH

V: TRBV6-5
J: TRBJ2-2
CDR3: ASRPGGTGELF

V: TRBV7-2
J: TRBJ1-6
CDR3: ASSRNRDLSSPLH

V: TRBV6-2/TRBV6-3
J: TRBJ2-1
CDR3: ASSWGTGYNEQF

V: TRBV6-1
J: TRBJ2-5
CDR3: ASSEADGQETQY

V: TRBV18
J: TRBJ2-2
CDR3: ASSPPRPGTGELF

V: TRBV19
J: TRBJ1-4
CDR3: ATSAIDRAYEKLF

V: TRBV28
J: TRBJ1-5
CDR3: ASSRKPPQH

V: TRBV6-5
J: TRBJ1-2
CDR3: ASSYSQGAST

V: TRBV5-4
J: TRBJ1-4
CDR3: ASSLRGTEKLF

V: TRBV7-9
J: TRBJ2-1
CDR3: ASSPDRVQF

V: TRBV2
J: TRBJ2-5
CDR3: ASRVGAVETQY

V: TRBV19
J: TRBJ1-5
CDR3: ASSIRGSNQPQH